This T cell receptor beta chain stems from a study of blood T cell repertoires in COVID-19. Study at large: The study drew acute and convalescent COVID-19 samples from the United States, Italy and Spain.

A single count supports this clone. As processed by the authors: Estimation of nucleated cell counts was performed using reference gene primer amplification. Sequenced by immunoSEQ multiplex PCR; TCRdb stores in-frame clones only, minus some. Clonal size and the V and J genes are those of that table, whereas D and trimming came from the DNA. The repertoire has over 80,000 clones, 80% to 90% of them found once; the top ten carry more than 1%. V dropped 9 bases and J dropped 4 bases, with 17 bases sitting between them. This CDR3 is built from 14 residues. Germline loops: CDR1 SGHVS, CDR2 FQNEAQ. This receptor was taken from a man older than 75 with active or convalescent COVID-19. This chain links TRBV7-8 with TRBJ2-3; weak D call: TRBD1 (5 bases). The sample comprised peripheral blood. CDR3 protein: CASRAGAVPDTQYF. In DNA form, the CDR3 reads TGTGCCAGTAGGGCTGGGGCTGTCCCAGATACGCAGTATTTT. The full variable domain, in which reference TRBV7-8 and TRBJ2-3 provide the parts outside the CDR3, is GAGVSQSPRYKVAKRGQDVALRCDPISGHVSLFWYQQALGQGPEFLTYFQNEAQLDKSGLPSDRFFAERPEGSVSTLKIQRTQQEDSAVYLCASRAGAVPDTQYFGPGTRLTVL.